The present entry profiles one T cell receptor (beta chain) with its context. As yet, its antigen is unknown. Once RNA had been extracted, it was reverse transcribed into cDNA to act as the sequencing template. Using immunoSEQ multiplex PCR, the repertoire was profiled, and TCRdb retains in-frame clones only, with some absent. This table holds some 31,000 clones, over 60% found once. The source of the sample is a study of CD8+ T cells in alopecia areata. Whole-study findings and limits: Lesional scalp, notably in alopecia totalis/universalis, had clonality above that of normal scalp.

The clonotype was recovered from a human donor with alopecia areata. The sample taken for sequencing was NKG2D-low CD8+ T cells sorted from blood.

CDR3 nucleotides: TGTGCCAGCTCATCCCGGCTAGCGAAGTACGAGCAGTACTTC. The encoded protein is CASSSRLAKYEQYF. The rearrangement joins TRBV18 to TRBJ2-7; TRBD2 is a possible D gene (6 bases). The CDR3 contains 14 residues. V gave up 5 bases and J gave up 4 bases, with 15 bases separating them. Germline values: CDR1 KGHSH, CDR2 LQKENI.